The clone carrying this T cell receptor (beta chain) was seen only a few times. Germline values: CDR1 SGHDT, CDR2 YYEEEE. The CDR3 runs 16 residues. J lost 7 bases, V lost 1 base, and 7 bases had no gene match. This entry comes from a study of blood T cell repertoires in COVID-19. Study details: PBMCs, B-cell-depleted T cells, or T cells provided the cDNA or gDNA that made up the material.

Original methodology: Reference gene primer amplification yielded estimated nucleated cell counts. The assay was immunoSEQ multiplex PCR, and TCRdb's table has in-frame clones only and misses some. The V and J calls and clone size are taken from that table; D and trimming were inferred from the DNA. The sample has 270,000 or so clones, approximately 89% seen once. Participants' own reports of clinical history determined their cohort assignment. Input material: PBMCs or T cells enriched from blood (not recorded which). This rearrangement joins TRBV5-6 to TRBJ2-1, with 11 nucleotides matching TRBD2. This clonotype was sampled from a woman in her thirties or forties with acute COVID-19. The CDR3 bases are TGTGCCAGCAGCTTGTTCGTAGCGGGAGGGCCGAATGAGCAGTTCTTC. It encodes CASSLFVAGGPNEQFF.